Detailed here is one TCR beta chain. The source of the sample is a study of T cell responses to AZD1222 COVID-19 vaccine. Sequencing was performed with immunoSEQ multiplex PCR; in TCRdb, only in-frame clones are kept and a portion is missing. The table includes 250,000 to 300,000 clones, around 92% detected once. V was shortened by 3 bases and J by 1 base, with 13 bases between the two germline ends. The germline gives CDR1 SGHRS, CDR2 YFSETQ. This CDR3 has 15 amino acids. The chain is built from TRBV5-1 and TRBJ1-1; the D gene is possibly TRBD1 (5 bases). The receptor's source is an adult who received the AZD1222 COVID-19 vaccine. Sequenced here: peripheral blood, sampled 28 days after the second AZD1222 dose. CDR3 nucleotide sequence: TGCGCCAGCAGCTGGGGGAGCGGGACGAACACTGAAGCTTTCTTT. Translated: CASSWGSGTNTEAFF.